What follows are 18 T cell receptor beta chains derived from one specimen sequenced in a study of neoadjuvant anti-PD-1 for oral cavity cancer. Time point reported: after neoadjuvant nivolumab, at surgical resection. Profiling relied on immunoSEQ multiplex PCR, and the TCRdb table lists in-frame clones only, not all of them. The sample comprises more than 8,000 clones, around 60% of which are singletons, and around 4.2% rests with the top ten. The sample here was PBMCs, taken after nivolumab (anti-PD-1) treatment. The receptors stem from a person aged 40-85 years with oral cavity squamous cell carcinoma.

The chain is built from TRBV6-5 and TRBJ2-1; 11 bases are a match to TRBD2. The V gene's germline CDR1 is MNHEY and CDR2 SVGAGI. V lost 4 bases and J lost 11; bases outside the gene matches: 10. This CDR3 is built from 15 residues. CDR3 sequence reads: CASSSPRASGRKQFF. The CDR3 region has the DNA TGTGCCAGCAGTTCCCCACGGGCTAGCGGGAGGAAGCAGTTCTTC.

The chain uses TRBV2 and TRBJ2-1; perhaps TRBD2 as D (5 bases). Trimming took 5 bases from V and 7 from J, leaving 9 bases between them. The CDR3 has 12 residues. CDR1 and CDR2 from the germline V gene are SNHLY and FYNNEI. CDR3 sequence (DNA): TGTGCCAGCAGTCCTACTAGTAATGAGCAGTTCTTC. Residues: CASSPTSNEQFF.

The V and J genes are TRBV4-2 and TRBJ2-3; 7 nucleotides line up with TRBD2. The length of the CDR3 is 16 residues. With 4 bases clipped from V and 4 bases from J, the junction kept 11 bases outside the gene matches. Germline CDR1 is LGHNA and CDR2 is YNFKEQ. CDR3 bases: TGTGCCAGCAGCCCTGGACTGGGGGGGTCATCAGATACGCAGTATTTT. The encoded protein is CASSPGLGGSSDTQYF.

The gene calls are TRBV7-3 and TRBJ2-1, with TRBD2 as a possible D gene (6 bases). This CDR3 has 13 residues. The V gene's germline CDR1 is SGHTA and CDR2 FQGTGA. V was shortened by 4 bases and J by 6 bases, with 10 bases between the two germline ends. The CDR3, as DNA: TGTGCCAGCAGCTCCCGACTAGGCAATGAGCAGTTCTTC. Its protein product is CASSSRLGNEQFF.

The rearrangement links TRBV7-2 to TRBJ2-2; 11 nucleotides match TRBD2. Per germline, CDR1 SGHTA and CDR2 FQGNSA. Losses at the gene ends were 5 bases for V and 7 bases for J; bases not matched to a gene: 6. The CDR3 loop spans 15 amino acids. The CDR3 DNA follows: TGTGCCAGCAGCCTTAGCGGGAGGGCTGTCGGGGAGCTGTTTTTT. Protein: CASSLSGRAVGELFF.

This clone was seen a handful of times. The chain couples TRBV6-5 to TRBJ1-5, with D possibly TRBD1 on 5 matching bases. The CDR3 length is 14 residues. Germline V gene sequence: CDR1 MNHEY, CDR2 SVGAGI. The V gene lost 2 bases and the J gene lost 9 bases, with 14 bases spanning the gap. The CDR3 is CASSYRGVLWPQHF. Written as DNA, the CDR3 is TGTGCCAGCAGTTACCGAGGGGTCCTCTGGCCCCAGCATTTT.

The chain uses TRBV28 and TRBJ1-3, with 7 bases identical to TRBD1. The length of the CDR3 is 15 residues. Per the germline V gene, CDR1 is MDHEN and CDR2 is SYDVKM. V shed 5 bases and J 1 base; nucleotides not matched to a gene: 5. The CDR3 sequence is CASSPQGGSGNTIYF. The CDR3, as DNA: TGTGCCAGCAGTCCTCAGGGGGGATCTGGAAACACCATATATTTT.

This clone has just a few counts. The chain is built from TRBV27 and TRBJ2-7; D is unclear. This CDR3 comprises 12 residues. V shed 5 bases and J shed 5 bases, with 10 bases lying between them. Germline-derived CDR1 and CDR2 are MNHEY and SMNVEV (reference sequence). The CDR3 here is CASSPGRNEQYF. The DNA of the CDR3 is TGTGCCAGCAGTCCAGGCAGAAACGAGCAGTACTTC.

The rearrangement uses TRBV9 and TRBJ1-3; D is unclear. Germline V gene data show CDR1 as SGDLS and CDR2 as YYNGEE. The CDR3 contains 15 residues. The V end was cut by 0 bases, the J end by 0 bases, with 7 bases between. The CDR3 region has the DNA TGTGCCAGCAGCGTAGAAGGAGTCTCTGGAAACACCATATATTTT. Translating gives CASSVEGVSGNTIYF.

This sequence joins TRBV4-1 and TRBJ2-3; 7 bases align to TRBD2. V dropped 0 bases and J dropped 6; count of bases not matched to a gene: 18. Germline V gene data show CDR1 as MGHRA and CDR2 as YSYEKL. The CDR3 is made up of 19 amino acids. Here the CDR3 reads CASSQDGGREFPVSDTQYF. The DNA of the CDR3 is TGCGCCAGCAGCCAAGATGGGGGGAGGGAGTTTCCAGTATCTGATACGCAGTATTTT.

V gene TRBV5-6 combines with J gene TRBJ1-5, with a possible D match to TRBD1 (5 bases). The CDR3 is 14 amino acids. Trimming cost V 2 bases and J 3 bases, with 9 bases left between them. Germline V gene lookup returns CDR1 SGHDT and CDR2 YYEEEE. CDR3 residues: CASSFQGNNQPQHF. The CDR3 bases are TGTGCCAGCAGCTTCCAGGGAAACAATCAGCCCCAGCATTTT.

In this sample, this clone is medium-sized. The V gene is TRBV6-1, the J gene TRBJ1-3; D gene uncertain. This CDR3 has 14 residues. Germline-derived CDR1 and CDR2 are MNHNS and SASEGT. V was cut by 8 bases and J by 0 bases, with 11 bases left in between. The CDR3: CASGPLPSGNTIYF. The CDR3 DNA is TGTGCCAGCGGTCCTCTACCCTCTGGAAACACCATATATTTT.

V and J are TRBV7-8 and TRBJ2-1, with 8 bases that match TRBD1. This CDR3 spans 18 amino acids. V trimming: 1 base; J trimming: 3 bases; junction bases outside the gene matches: 11. CDR1 is SGHVS, CDR2 FQNEAQ, per germline. The CDR3 DNA reads TGTGCCAGCAGCTTAGGACACAGGGGGAATCTGGGCTACAATGAGCAGTTCTTC. Its protein is CASSLGHRGNLGYNEQFF.

This chain uses TRBV6-4 with TRBJ1-1; D is ambiguous. The V gene's germline CDR1 is MRHNA and CDR2 SNTAGT. The CDR3 has 15 amino acids. Trimming cost V 0 bases and J 1 base, with 9 bases left between them. CDR3 amino acids: CASSDSWPPNTEAFF. In DNA form, the CDR3 reads TGTGCCAGCAGTGACTCGTGGCCGCCGAACACTGAAGCTTTCTTT.

The chain employs TRBV19 and TRBJ1-6; D is unresolved. Per germline, CDR1 LNHDA and CDR2 SQIVND (reference sequence). The CDR3 contains 12 residues. Deletions cut 9 bases from V and 5 bases from J, with 8 bases between. In DNA, the CDR3 is TGTGCCAGCGGACGCCATAATTCACCCCTCCACTTT. Translated, it gives CASGRHNSPLHF.

The chain combines TRBV5-6 with TRBJ2-3; D gene uncertain. This CDR3 spans 12 amino acids. Looked up from germline, CDR1 is SGHDT and CDR2 is YYEEEE. V was shortened by 4 bases and J by 3 bases, with 6 bases between the two germline ends. Here the CDR3 DNA reads TGTGCCAGCAGCCGAGTAACAGATACGCAGTATTTT. This encodes CASSRVTDTQYF.

This chain links TRBV14 with TRBJ1-6; D possibly corresponds to TRBD1 (5 bases). V dropped 0 bases and J dropped 2 bases, with 11 bases sitting between them. CDR3 length: 17 amino acids. Germline lookup yields CDR1 SGHDN and CDR2 FVKESK. The CDR3 reads CASSQDPGGPYNSPLHF. CDR3 bases: TGTGCCAGCAGCCAAGATCCTGGGGGACCCTATAATTCACCCCTCCACTTT.

This rearrangement joins TRBV29-1 to TRBJ1-3; no definite D call. CDR1 is SQVTM and CDR2 is ANQGSEA in the germline V gene. The CDR3 loop spans 13 amino acids. DNA of the CDR3: TGCAGTGGTGAGGGTCGCTCTGGAAACACCATATATTTT. Translated: CSGEGRSGNTIYF.